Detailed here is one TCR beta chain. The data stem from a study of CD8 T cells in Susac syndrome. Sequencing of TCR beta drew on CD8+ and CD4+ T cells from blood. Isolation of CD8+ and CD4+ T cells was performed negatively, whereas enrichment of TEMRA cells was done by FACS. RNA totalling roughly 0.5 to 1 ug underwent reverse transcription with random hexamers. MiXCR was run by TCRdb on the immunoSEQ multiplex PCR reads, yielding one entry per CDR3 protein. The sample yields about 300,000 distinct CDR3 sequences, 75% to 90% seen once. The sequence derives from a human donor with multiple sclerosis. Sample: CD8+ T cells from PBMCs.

For the CDR3, the DNA is TGTGCCACCAGCGGAAACGACAGGGTGGTCTACAATGAGCAGTTCTTC. This translates into CATSGNDRVVYNEQFF. The chain is built from TRBV15 and TRBJ2-1; 7 nucleotides align to TRBD1. The CDR3 extends over 16 amino acids. V gave up 5 bases and J gave up 3 bases; unmatched junction bases: 10. From germline, CDR1 is LNHNV and CDR2 YYDKDF (reference sequence).